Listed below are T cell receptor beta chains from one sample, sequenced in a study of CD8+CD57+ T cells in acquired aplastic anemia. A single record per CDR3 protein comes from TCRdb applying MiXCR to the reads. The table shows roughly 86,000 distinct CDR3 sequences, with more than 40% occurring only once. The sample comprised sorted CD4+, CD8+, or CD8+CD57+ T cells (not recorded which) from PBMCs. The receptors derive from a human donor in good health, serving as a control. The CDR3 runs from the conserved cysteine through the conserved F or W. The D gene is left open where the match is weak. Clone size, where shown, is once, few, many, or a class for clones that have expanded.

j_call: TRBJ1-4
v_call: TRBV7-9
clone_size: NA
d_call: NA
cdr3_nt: TGTGCCAGCAGCTTATACACAGGACCTAATGAAGAACTGTTTTTT
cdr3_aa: CASSLYTGPNEELFF

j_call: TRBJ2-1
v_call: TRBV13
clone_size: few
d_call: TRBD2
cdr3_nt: TGTGCCAGCAGCTCCGCCTTAGAGACGAGTAGCGGGAGATACAATGAGCAGTTCTTC
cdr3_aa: CASSSALETSSGRYNEQFF

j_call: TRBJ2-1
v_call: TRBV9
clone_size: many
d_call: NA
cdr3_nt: TGTGCCAGCAGTGGTAGGGACCCCGCTCATGAGCAGTTCTTC
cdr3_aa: CASSGRDPAHEQFF

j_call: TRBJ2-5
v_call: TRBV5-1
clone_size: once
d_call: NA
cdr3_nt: TGCGCCAGCAGCTGGTCAGGGGAACAAGAGACCCAGTACTTC
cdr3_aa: CASSWSGEQETQYF

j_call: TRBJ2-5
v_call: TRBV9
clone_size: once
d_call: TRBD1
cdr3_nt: TGTGCCAGCAGTTACTCGAGGACAGGGTTCCTGGAGACCCAGTACTTC
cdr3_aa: CASSYSRTGFLETQYF

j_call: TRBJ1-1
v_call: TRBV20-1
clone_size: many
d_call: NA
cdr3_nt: TGCAGTGCTAGAGATGGGGAGGGTATCACTGAAGCTTTCTTT
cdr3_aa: CSARDGEGITEAFF

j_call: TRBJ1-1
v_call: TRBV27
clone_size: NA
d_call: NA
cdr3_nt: TGTGCCAGCAGTTTATTTGGACAGAACACTGAAGCTTTCTTT
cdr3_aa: CASSLFGQNTEAFF

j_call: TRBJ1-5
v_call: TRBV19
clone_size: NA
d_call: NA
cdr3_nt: TGTGCCAGTAGTATGATTGGTCAGCCCCAGCATTTT
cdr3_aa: CASSMIGQPQHF

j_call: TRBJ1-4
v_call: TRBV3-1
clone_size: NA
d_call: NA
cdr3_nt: TGTGCCAGCAGCCAAGCCAGCCCGGGTTGGAAGGATGAAAAACTGTTTTTT
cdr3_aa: CASSQASPGWKDEKLFF

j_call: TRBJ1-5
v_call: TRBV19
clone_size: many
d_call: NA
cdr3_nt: TGTGCCAGTAGTTATTCTGCCCCTAAGCCCCAGCATTTT
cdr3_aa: CASSYSAPKPQHF

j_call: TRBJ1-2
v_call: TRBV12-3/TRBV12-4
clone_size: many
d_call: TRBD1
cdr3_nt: TGTGCCAGCAGAGCCGCAGGGGGCGGCGAGGGCTACACCTTC
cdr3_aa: CASRAAGGGEGYTF

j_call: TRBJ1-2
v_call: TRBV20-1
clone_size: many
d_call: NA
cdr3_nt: TGCAGTGCTAGAGGGGGGGGGTATGGCTACACCTTC
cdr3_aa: CSARGGGYGYTF

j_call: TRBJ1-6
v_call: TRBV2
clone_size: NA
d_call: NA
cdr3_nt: TGTGCCAGCAGTGAAAGGGACGCCTTTTTGGATTCACCCCTCCACTTT
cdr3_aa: CASSERDAFLDSPLHF

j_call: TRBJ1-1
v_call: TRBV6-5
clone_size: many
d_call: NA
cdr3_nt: TGTGCCAGCAGTTACCGACCGGGAGGCACTGAAGCTTTCTTT
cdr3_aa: CASSYRPGGTEAFF

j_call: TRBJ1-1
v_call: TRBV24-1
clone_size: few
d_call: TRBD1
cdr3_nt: TGTGCCACCTTTATCCACCATAGAGGGGAGACAGGGGAGGCTTTCTTT
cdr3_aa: CATFIHHRGETGEAFF

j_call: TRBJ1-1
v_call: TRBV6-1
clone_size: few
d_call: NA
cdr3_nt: TGTGCCAGCAGTGAAACGCGGGGTGGGGGCACTGAAGCTTTCTTT
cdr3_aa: CASSETRGGGTEAFF

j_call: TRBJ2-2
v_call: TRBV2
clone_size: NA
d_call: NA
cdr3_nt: TGTGCCAGCAGTGGGCAGGGTGGTATCACCGGGGAGCTGTTTTTT
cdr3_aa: CASSGQGGITGELFF

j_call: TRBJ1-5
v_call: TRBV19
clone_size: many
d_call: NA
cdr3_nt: TGTGCCAGTAGTAGCAGACCTGACAATCAGCCCCAGCATTTT
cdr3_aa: CASSSRPDNQPQHF

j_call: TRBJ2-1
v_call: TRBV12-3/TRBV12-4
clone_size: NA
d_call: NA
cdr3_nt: TGTGCCAGCAGTTCCAGGGGCTCAGACAATGAGCAGTTCTTC
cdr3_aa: CASSSRGSDNEQFF

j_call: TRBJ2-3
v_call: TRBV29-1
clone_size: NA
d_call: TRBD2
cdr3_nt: TGCAGCGTTGTCCTAGCGGGCACAGATACGCAGTATTTT
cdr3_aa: CSVVLAGTDTQYF

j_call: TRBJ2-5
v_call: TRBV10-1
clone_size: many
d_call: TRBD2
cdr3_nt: TGCGCCAGCAGTGGCGGGAGGGCGGGAAGTATGGAGACCCAGTACTTC
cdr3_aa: CASSGGRAGSMETQYF

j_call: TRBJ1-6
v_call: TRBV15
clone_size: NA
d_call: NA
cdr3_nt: TGTGCCACCACCCTGGCAGGGCCAATTTCCTCACCCCTCCACTTT
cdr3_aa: CATTLAGPISSPLHF

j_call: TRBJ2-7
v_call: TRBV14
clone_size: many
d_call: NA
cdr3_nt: TGTGCCAGCAGCCCAAGACAGACCTACGAGCAGTACTTC
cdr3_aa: CASSPRQTYEQYF

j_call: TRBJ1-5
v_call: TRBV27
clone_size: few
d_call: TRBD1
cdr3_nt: TGTGCCAGCAGTCTACGGGGACAGGCTAATCAGCCCCAGCATTTT
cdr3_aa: CASSLRGQANQPQHF

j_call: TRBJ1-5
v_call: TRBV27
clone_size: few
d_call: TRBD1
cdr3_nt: TGTGCCAGCAGTACGCAGGGGGCCAGCAATCAGCCCCAGCATTTT
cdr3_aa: CASSTQGASNQPQHF

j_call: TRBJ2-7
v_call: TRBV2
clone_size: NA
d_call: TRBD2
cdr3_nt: TGTGCCAGCAGAGATCGGGCCAGCGGGAGAGTGCAGTACTTC
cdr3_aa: CASRDRASGRVQYF

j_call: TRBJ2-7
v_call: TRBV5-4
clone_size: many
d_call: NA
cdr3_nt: TGTGCCAGCAGCCCTAGAGGGGGGGCAGTTTGGTACTTC
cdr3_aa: CASSPRGGAVWYF

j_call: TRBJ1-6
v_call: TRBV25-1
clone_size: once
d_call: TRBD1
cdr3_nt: TGTGCCAGCAGTGAACCAGGGGGCAATTCACCCCTCCACTTT
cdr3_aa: CASSEPGGNSPLHF

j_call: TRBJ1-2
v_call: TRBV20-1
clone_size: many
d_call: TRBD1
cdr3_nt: TGCAGTGCTAGCCCCCCTCTGGACAGGGGCGGCGGCTACACCTTC
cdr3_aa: CSASPPLDRGGGYTF

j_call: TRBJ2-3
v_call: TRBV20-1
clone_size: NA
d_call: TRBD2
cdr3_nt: TGCAGTGCTAGAGATACGGAGGCGGGGGAGGATACGCAGTATTTT
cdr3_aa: CSARDTEAGEDTQYF

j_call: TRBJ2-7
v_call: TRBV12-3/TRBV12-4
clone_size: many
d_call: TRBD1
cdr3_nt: TGTGCCAGCAGTTTTGGCGTAGGACAGGTGAGGTTC
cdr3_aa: CASSFGVGQVRF

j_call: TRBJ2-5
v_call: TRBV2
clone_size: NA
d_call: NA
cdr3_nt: TGTGCCAGCAGAACAACCGGCCCACAAGAGACCCAGTACTTC
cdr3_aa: CASRTTGPQETQYF

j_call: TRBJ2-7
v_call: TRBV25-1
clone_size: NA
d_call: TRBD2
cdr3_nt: TGTGCCAGCAGTGCCCTAGCGGGGGTGGGGTCCTACGAGCAGTACTTC
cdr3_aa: CASSALAGVGSYEQYF

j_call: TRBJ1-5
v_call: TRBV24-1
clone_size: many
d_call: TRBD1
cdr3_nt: TGTGCCACCGAACAGGGGGCCGGGAGGAAGCCCCAGCATTTT
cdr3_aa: CATEQGAGRKPQHF

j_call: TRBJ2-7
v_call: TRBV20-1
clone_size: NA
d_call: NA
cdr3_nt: TGCAGTGCTAGCTTAGGCGGGTACGAGCAGTACTTC
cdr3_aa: CSASLGGYEQYF

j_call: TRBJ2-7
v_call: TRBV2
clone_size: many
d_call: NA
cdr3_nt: TGTGCCAGCAGTGAAGCGGTAGAAGGGATCTACGAGCAGTACTTC
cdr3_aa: CASSEAVEGIYEQYF